This TCR beta chain comes out of a study of post-analysis software for immune sequencing data. Study-wide points: Roughly 5 TRBV segments (TRBV5-6, TRBV5-1 and TRBV20-1 among them) occurred more frequently in patients than in controls.

Built from TCR beta cDNA, the libraries had unique molecular identifiers in them. TCRdb used MiXCR to reprocess the PCR reads, holding one entry per CDR3 protein. This table holds more than 350,000 distinct CDR3 sequences, approximately 37% found once. The CDR3 runs 16 residues. The V and J ends lost 6 bases and 0 bases, in that order; junction bases with no gene match: 8. Regarding this clonotype: Its cognate antigen is unknown.

The sequence was collected from a girl aged 2 to 9 with multiple sclerosis. Specimen: blood. The rearrangement links TRBV12-3 or TRBV12-4 to TRBJ1-5; 7 bases line up with TRBD1. CDR3 DNA: TGTGCCAGCAGGCGCACAGGGGAAATTAGCAATCAGCCCCAGCATTTT. Translation gives CASRRTGEISNQPQHF.